This T cell receptor beta chain was recorded in a study of post-analysis software for immune sequencing data. Turning to the study itself: Relapsing-remitting, secondary progressive and progressive-relapsing courses of multiple sclerosis were included.

Regarding this clonotype: The antigen is not known.

Libraries were made from TCR beta cDNA, and they carried unique molecular identifiers. TCRdb re-analysed the PCR reads in MiXCR, keeping a single row per CDR3 protein. The sample shows roughly 150,000 distinct CDR3 sequences, roughly 40% of them seen only once. The germline V gene encodes CDR1 KGHSH and CDR2 LQKENI. The CDR3 has 15 amino acids. Trimming took 1 base from V and 8 from J; bases not matched to a gene: 7. Study-level points and caveats: Analysis by F measure revealed that same-batch samples clustered strongly together. Four or five TRBV segments were more frequent in patients than controls; TRBV5-6, TRBV5-1 and TRBV20-1 belonged to this group. Multiple sclerosis patients had significantly lower normalized Chao1 diversity than controls.

The material sequenced was blood, taken after autologous hematopoietic stem cell transplantation. This TCR was recovered from a girl between 10 and 17 years old with multiple sclerosis. The chain couples TRBV18 to TRBJ2-1, with 8 bases identical to TRBD2. CDR3 protein: CASSPRAGVSYEQFF. CDR3 nucleotide sequence: TGTGCCAGCTCACCACGAGCGGGAGTTAGCTATGAGCAGTTCTTC.